The rows below give T cell receptor beta chains drawn from one sample of a study of tumor-infiltrating lymphocytes in primary liver carcinoma. Each CDR3 protein gets one entry after TCRdb re-called the multiplex PCR reads with MiXCR. Among about 48,000 distinct CDR3 sequences, 70% to 85% were seen once, and the ten largest hold approximately 30%. Sample: liver tumor tissue from sampling region 3. The receptor set was obtained from a middle-aged man with primary liver carcinoma and hepatitis B virus infection. CDR3s include the opening cysteine and the closing phenylalanine or tryptophan.

v_call: TRBV5-1; j_call: TRBJ1-5; cdr3_aa: CASSYGDGGQPQHF
v_call: TRBV6-1; j_call: TRBJ2-7; cdr3_aa: CASSAGGHEQYF
v_call: TRBV6-2/TRBV6-3; j_call: TRBJ2-6; cdr3_aa: CASSLGRGTGANVLTF
v_call: TRBV6-1; j_call: TRBJ2-7; cdr3_aa: CASSGRDYSGEQYF
v_call: TRBV5-1; j_call: TRBJ2-7; cdr3_aa: CASSETSGGVNEQYF
v_call: TRBV29-1; j_call: TRBJ2-7; cdr3_aa: CSVDADGTYELYF
v_call: TRBV11-2; j_call: TRBJ2-1; cdr3_aa: CTSRLVLSDEQFF
v_call: TRBV7-9; j_call: TRBJ2-1; cdr3_aa: CASSLRLGESSYNEQFF
v_call: TRBV6-5; j_call: TRBJ2-7; cdr3_aa: CASSYGGRGAYEQYF
v_call: TRBV10-3; j_call: TRBJ2-1; cdr3_aa: CAISVRAEGQNEQFF
v_call: TRBV6-1; j_call: TRBJ1-1; cdr3_aa: CASSLQQGRSTEAYF
v_call: TRBV4-1; j_call: TRBJ2-1; cdr3_aa: CLSSSSDSGLAGGPGNEQFF
v_call: TRBV29-1; j_call: TRBJ2-1; cdr3_aa: CGATYDEQFF
v_call: TRBV11-2; j_call: TRBJ2-2; cdr3_aa: CISSLVALAGTWELFF
v_call: TRBV28; j_call: TRBJ2-7; cdr3_aa: CAFAPGAYEQYF
v_call: TRBV12-3/TRBV12-4; j_call: TRBJ2-2; cdr3_aa: CASSLGDRVSGELFF
v_call: TRBV11-1; j_call: TRBJ2-1; cdr3_aa: CASSCQLAGADNEQFF
v_call: TRBV10-2; j_call: TRBJ2-5; cdr3_aa: CAGSNGASGFGGTQYF
v_call: TRBV4-2; j_call: TRBJ2-3; cdr3_aa: CASRPTGTSGNLDTQYF
v_call: TRBV11-2; j_call: TRBJ2-5; cdr3_aa: CASSELTGAGKTQYF
v_call: TRBV6-5; j_call: TRBJ2-7; cdr3_aa: CASSYRESRYEQYF
v_call: TRBV29-1; j_call: TRBJ2-3; cdr3_aa: CSVKGLAGADTQYF
v_call: TRBV10-3; j_call: TRBJ2-3; cdr3_aa: CVISGRTGEYTQYF
v_call: TRBV6-5; j_call: TRBJ2-7; cdr3_aa: CASNCASDGTGEQYF
v_call: TRBV5-1; j_call: TRBJ2-1; cdr3_aa: CTSSFLSGSSYDEQFF
v_call: TRBV7-2; j_call: TRBJ2-2; cdr3_aa: CASRTNQAWTGNTGELFF
v_call: TRBV14; j_call: TRBJ1-5; cdr3_aa: CVSSREGGTPQHF
v_call: TRBV29-1; j_call: TRBJ2-3; cdr3_aa: CNLNAVGTDTQYF
v_call: TRBV6-1; j_call: TRBJ2-2; cdr3_aa: CASETGSDTGELFF